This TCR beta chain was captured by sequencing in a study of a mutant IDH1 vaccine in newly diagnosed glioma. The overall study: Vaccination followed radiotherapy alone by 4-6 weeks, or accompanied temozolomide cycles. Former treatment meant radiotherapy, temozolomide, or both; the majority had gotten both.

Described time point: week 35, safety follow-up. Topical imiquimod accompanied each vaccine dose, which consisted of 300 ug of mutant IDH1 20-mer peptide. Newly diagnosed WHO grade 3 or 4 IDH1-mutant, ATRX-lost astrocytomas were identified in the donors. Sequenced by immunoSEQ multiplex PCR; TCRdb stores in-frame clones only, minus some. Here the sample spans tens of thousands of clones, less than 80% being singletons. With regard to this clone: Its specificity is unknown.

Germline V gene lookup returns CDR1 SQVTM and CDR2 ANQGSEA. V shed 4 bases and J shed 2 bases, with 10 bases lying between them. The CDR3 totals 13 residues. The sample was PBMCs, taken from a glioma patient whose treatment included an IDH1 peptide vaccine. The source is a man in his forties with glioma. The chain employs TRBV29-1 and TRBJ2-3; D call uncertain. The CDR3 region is CSVVCQNTDTQYF. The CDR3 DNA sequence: TGCAGCGTTGTATGCCAGAACACAGATACGCAGTATTTT.